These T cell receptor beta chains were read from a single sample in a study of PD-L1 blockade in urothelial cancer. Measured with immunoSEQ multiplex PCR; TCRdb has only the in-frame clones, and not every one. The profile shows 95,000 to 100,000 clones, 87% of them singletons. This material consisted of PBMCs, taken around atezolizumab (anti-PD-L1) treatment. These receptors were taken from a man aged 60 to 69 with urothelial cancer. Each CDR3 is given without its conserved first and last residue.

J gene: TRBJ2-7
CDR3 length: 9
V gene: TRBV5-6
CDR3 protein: ASSLAGAEY

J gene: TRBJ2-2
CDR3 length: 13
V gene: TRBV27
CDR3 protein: ASSLRAGGSGELF

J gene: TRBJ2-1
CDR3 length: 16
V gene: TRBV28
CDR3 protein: ASSSQPLAGGSYNEQF

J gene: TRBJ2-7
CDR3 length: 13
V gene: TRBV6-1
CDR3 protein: ASSSSTGSSYEQY

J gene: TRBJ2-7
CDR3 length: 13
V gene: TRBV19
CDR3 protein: ASSTSGASGRAVY

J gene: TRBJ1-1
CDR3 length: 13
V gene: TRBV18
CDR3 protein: ASSTQGARYTEAF

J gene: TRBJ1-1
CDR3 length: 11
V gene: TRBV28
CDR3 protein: ASSITAGGEAF

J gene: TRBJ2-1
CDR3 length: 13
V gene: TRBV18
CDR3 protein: ASSPPWAGGDEQF

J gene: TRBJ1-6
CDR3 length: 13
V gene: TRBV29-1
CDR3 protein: SVEDLRQGSSPLH

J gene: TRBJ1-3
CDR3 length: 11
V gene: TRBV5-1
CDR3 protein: ASSRAGGNTIY

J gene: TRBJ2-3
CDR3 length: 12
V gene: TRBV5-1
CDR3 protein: ASFPGQYTDTQY